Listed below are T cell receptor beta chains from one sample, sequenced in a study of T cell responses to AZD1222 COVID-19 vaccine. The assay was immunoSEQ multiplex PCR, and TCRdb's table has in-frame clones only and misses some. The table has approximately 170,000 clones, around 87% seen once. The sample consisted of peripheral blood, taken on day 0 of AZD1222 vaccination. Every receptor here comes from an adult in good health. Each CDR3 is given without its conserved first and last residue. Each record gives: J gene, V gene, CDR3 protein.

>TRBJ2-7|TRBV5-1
ASTLQGTDEQY
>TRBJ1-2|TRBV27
ASSLAGHYYGYT
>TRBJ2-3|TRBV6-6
ASSYPGTGSTDTQY
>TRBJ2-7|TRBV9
ASSVAGRGSYEQY
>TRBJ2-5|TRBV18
ASSQGTGRGETQY
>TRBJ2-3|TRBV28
ASSFGSTDTQY
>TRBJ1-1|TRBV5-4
ATAEDSMNTEAF
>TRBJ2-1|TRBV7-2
ASSYSGGIHNEQF
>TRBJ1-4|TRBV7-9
ASSLQGQGNEKLF
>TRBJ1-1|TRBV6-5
ASSPTRDTEAF
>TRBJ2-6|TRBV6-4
ASSDSGANVLT
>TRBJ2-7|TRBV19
ASSMGTGLAYEQY
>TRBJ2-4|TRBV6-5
ASRNWGGREDIQY